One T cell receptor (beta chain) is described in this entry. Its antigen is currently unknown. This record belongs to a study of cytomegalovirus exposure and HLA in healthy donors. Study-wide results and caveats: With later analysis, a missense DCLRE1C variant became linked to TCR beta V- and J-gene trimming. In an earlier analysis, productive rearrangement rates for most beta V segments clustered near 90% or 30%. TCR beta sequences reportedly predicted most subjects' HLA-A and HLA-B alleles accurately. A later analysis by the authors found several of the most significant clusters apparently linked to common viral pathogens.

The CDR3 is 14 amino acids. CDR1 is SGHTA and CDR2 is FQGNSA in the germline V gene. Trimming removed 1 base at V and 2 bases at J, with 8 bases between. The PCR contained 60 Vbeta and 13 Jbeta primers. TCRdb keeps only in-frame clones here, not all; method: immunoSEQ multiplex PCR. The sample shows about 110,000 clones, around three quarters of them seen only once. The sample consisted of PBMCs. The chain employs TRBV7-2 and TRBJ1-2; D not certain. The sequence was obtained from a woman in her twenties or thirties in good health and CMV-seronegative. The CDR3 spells CASSLDRHNYGYTF. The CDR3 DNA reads TGTGCCAGCAGCTTAGACAGACACAACTATGGCTACACCTTC.